In its sample, the clone carrying this T cell receptor beta chain was seen a few times. Its cognate antigen is unknown. These data originate in a study of T-cell reconstitution after alpha-beta-depleted transplantation in children. Unique molecular identifiers were built into the TCRbeta library. MiXCR was run by TCRdb on the PCR reads, yielding one entry per CDR3 protein. The sample carries more than 90,000 distinct CDR3 sequences, 10% recorded once. General study findings and limits: Reportedly, only several hundred clones from non-depleted graft cells drove alpha-beta T-cell counts at about two months. T-cell numbers and diversity, one year after transplant, stemmed largely from T cells that were newly produced.

V lost 0 bases and J lost 4, with 20 bases in between. CDR3 length: 18 amino acids. Germline assignment: CDR1 SGDLS and CDR2 YYNGEE. The chain combines TRBV9 with TRBJ2-1; possibly TRBD1 or TRBD2 for D (5 bases each). The material sequenced was PBMCs, taken before TCRalphabeta/CD19-depleted stem cell transplant. The receptor's source is a boy between 2 and 10 years old with acute lymphoblastic leukemia, due to receive a stem cell transplant. The CDR3 loop reads CASSVGAPGAVAYNEQFF. In DNA, the CDR3 is TGTGCCAGCAGCGTAGGGGCCCCCGGGGCCGTGGCTTACAATGAGCAGTTCTTC.